This TCR beta chain was obtained from a study of cytomegalovirus exposure and HLA in healthy donors. Overall study results and limits: Productive rates of about 87% or about 30% were seen for most TCR beta V segments in an earlier analysis. Several of the most significant clusters appeared linked to common viral pathogens, based on a later analysis. According to the study, approximately 150 TCR beta chains were cytomegalovirus-associated.

J was trimmed by 7 bases and V by 8 bases; bases with no gene match: 6. The CDR3 loop spans 14 amino acids. Germline CDR1 is SGHDN and CDR2 is FVKESK. PCR was performed using 60 Vbeta and 13 Jbeta primers. Sequencing was performed with immunoSEQ multiplex PCR; in TCRdb, only in-frame clones are kept and a portion is missing. The sample lists under 130,000 clones, 76% occurring once. Worth noting for this clone: As yet, its antigen is unknown.

This chain connects TRBV14 to TRBJ1-3; 12 bases fit TRBD1. The specimen sequenced was PBMCs. This receptor was obtained from a man aged 35 to 55 in good health and CMV-seropositive. This CDR3 is CASRGTGGANTIYF. DNA for the CDR3: TGTGCCAGCCGAGGGACAGGGGGCGCGAACACCATATATTTT.